The 4 T cell receptor beta chains below all came from one sample that was sequenced in a study of blood T cell repertoires in COVID-19. The table came from immunoSEQ multiplex PCR; TCRdb's copy has only in-frame clones and leaves some out. The table lists under 80,000 clones, 70% to 90% of them singletons. Material for sequencing was peripheral blood. The receptors were sampled from a woman aged 80 or over with active or convalescent COVID-19.

This clone was seen just once. The genes are TRBV15 and TRBJ1-2; no definite D call. Per the germline V gene, CDR1 is LNHNV and CDR2 is YYDKDF (reference sequence). CDR3 size: 14 residues. The V end lost 0 bases, the J end lost 1 base, and 6 bases lay between the germline ends. The CDR3: CATSREASNYGYTF. CDR3 nucleotide sequence: TGTGCCACCAGCAGAGAGGCCAGTAACTATGGCTACACCTTC. Looking up the rest from reference TRBV15 and TRBJ1-2 gives the full variable domain: DAMVIQNPRYQVTQFGKPVTLSCSQTLNHNVMYWYQQKSSQAPKLLFHYYDKDFNNEADTPDNFQSRRPNTSFCFLDIRSPGLGDTAMYLCATSREASNYGYTFGSGTRLTVV.

The chain links TRBV5-1 to TRBJ2-1, with 9 bases lining up with TRBD2. Trimming at V came to 1 base and at J to 7 bases, leaving 12 bases not matched to a gene. The CDR3 sequence is 17 residues long. Per germline, CDR1 SGHRS and CDR2 YFSETQ. Here the CDR3 reads CASSLSSGGSSRNEQFF. CDR3 nucleotide sequence: TGCGCCAGCAGCTTGAGTAGCGGGGGATCTTCTAGGAATGAGCAGTTCTTC.

The chain is built from TRBV4-3 and TRBJ2-7, with D perhaps TRBD2 (6 bases). The V gene's germline CDR1 is LGHNA and CDR2 YSLEER. V lost 4 bases to trimming and J lost 2 bases, with 15 bases between them. The length of the CDR3 is 15 residues. Here the CDR3 DNA reads TGCGCCAGCAGCCCAGTGCGAGCGGGCGCCTACGAGCAGTACTTC. Protein: CASSPVRAGAYEQYF.

This clone turned up a few times. The chain links TRBV25-1 to TRBJ2-3; the D is unclear. CDR1 and CDR2 (germline): MGHDK, SYGVNS. This CDR3 is 15 amino acids long. V gave up 2 bases and J gave up 1 base, with 10 bases separating them. CDR3 DNA: TGTGCCAGCAGTGAAGTTCCCGGAGGCACAGATACGCAGTATTTT. It encodes CASSEVPGGTDTQYF.